The present T cell receptor (beta chain) was sequenced within a study of blood T cell repertoires in COVID-19. The wider study: Samples came from the United States, Italy and Spain, spanning acute and convalescent COVID-19.

V gave up 5 bases and J gave up 0 bases, with 8 bases separating them. Germline V gene lookup returns CDR1 SGHNT and CDR2 YYREEE (reference sequence). The CDR3 is made up of 13 amino acids. Measured with immunoSEQ multiplex PCR; TCRdb has only the in-frame clones, and not every one. The sample includes 76,000 or so clones, 91% seen only once; the top ten take 5.5% to 6%. The chain employs TRBV5-4 and TRBJ1-1; TRBD1 is a possible D gene (5 bases). This clonotype originated in a human donor in a cohort sampled during active COVID-19. The sequenced sample was peripheral blood. The CDR3 DNA reads TGTGCCAGCAGGTGGGGCGTGAACACTGAAGCTTTCTTT. Protein product: CASRWGVNTEAFF.